A selection of T cell receptor beta chains follows, all from one sample in a study of TIL therapy for anti-PD-1-resistant metastatic lung cancer. Assay used: immunoSEQ multiplex PCR; TCRdb lists only in-frame clones, some missing. The sample has 40,000 to 55,000 clones, 79% seen once; the top ten hold under 5.5%. Source: blood, taken at baseline. The source is a woman aged 30-79 years with non-small cell lung cancer. Both conserved end residues are part of each CDR3. The order of the fields is V gene, CDR3 length, clone size, D gene, J gene, CDR3 DNA, CDR3 protein. A D gene is named only where the DNA matches it firmly. Size tells how often a clone was seen (once, few, many) or the class of an expanded clone, and some rows leave it out.

>TRBV2|14|-|-|TRBJ2-7
TGTGCCAGCAGTGAAGTAACTCCAACCTACGAGCAGTACTTC
CASSEVTPTYEQYF
>TRBV29-1|14|-|-|TRBJ1-2
TGCAGCGTAGACCCCCAGCAGGTTAGCTATGGCTACACCTTC
CSVDPQQVSYGYTF
>TRBV6-4|16|-|TRBD2|TRBJ2-3
TGTGCCAGCAGTGAGACTAGCGGATCCTTCACAGATACGCAGTATTTT
CASSETSGSFTDTQYF
>TRBV27|15|-|TRBD1|TRBJ1-2
TGTGCCAGCAGGCCCCTCGGACAGGGAGGGTTGGGCTACACCTTC
CASRPLGQGGLGYTF
>TRBV10-2|15|-|-|TRBJ1-4
TGCGCCAGCAGTGATAGTGGATCAACTAATGAAAAACTGTTTTTT
CASSDSGSTNEKLFF
>TRBV9|18|-|-|TRBJ2-3
TGTGCCAGCAGCGTAGGATCGAGCGGAGGGGTCCAGTTTATAGCGCAGTATTTT
CASSVGSSGGVQFIAQYF
>TRBV7-3|12|-|-|TRBJ2-1
TGTGCCAGCAGCACCTACCAGGGTGAGCAGTTCTTC
CASSTYQGEQFF
>TRBV9|15|-|TRBD1|TRBJ1-5
TGTGCCAGCAGCGGGACAGGGGACGGCAATCAGCCCCAGCATTTT
CASSGTGDGNQPQHF
>TRBV18|13|few|TRBD1|TRBJ1-2
TGTGCCAGCTCACCTGAGGGGGCACACGGCTACACCTTC
CASSPEGAHGYTF
>TRBV28|19|once|TRBD1|TRBJ2-6
TGTGCCAGCAGTTACCCAGGGTGGACAGGGCTCTCTGGGGCCAACGTCCTGACTTTC
CASSYPGWTGLSGANVLTF
>TRBV5-6|14|-|TRBD2|TRBJ2-5
TGTGCCAGCAGCCCAGCGGGGGCCCAAGAGACCCAGTACTTC
CASSPAGAQETQYF
>TRBV6-5|15|-|TRBD1|TRBJ1-2
TGTGCCAGCAGTTTCGGGGACAGGGGAGGGCATGGCTACACCTTC
CASSFGDRGGHGYTF